This TCR beta chain was captured by sequencing in a study of patients and donors after allogeneic stem cell transplantation (dated by TCRdb to 2019 to 2021). The receptor library was made with RT-PCR. The reads were generated on a NextSeq 550. Using fastp trimming at Q25 and MiXCR clonotype assembly, TCRdb reanalyzed the public sequencing data and kept in-frame beta chains. All rows with the same CDR3 protein become a single entry with the most common DNA and genes. The sample includes approximately 160,000 distinct CDR3 sequences, with about 29% observed a single time. The ten largest make up 3.2% of the sample. A remark on this clonotype: Its antigen is unknown. No much larger clone is present one base from it, and per-base qualities are unavailable.

V is cut by 1 base and J by 4 bases, and the space between the germline ends is 10 bases. From a lookup of the germline V gene (reference sequence), CDR1 and CDR2 are LNHNV and YYDKDF. Measured from the cysteine to the phenylalanine, the CDR3 is 14 residues long. Of all the DNA, just the CDR3 is kept, 42 bases in frame from base 1. The TCR sequence derives from a human donor who was either an allogeneic HSCT recipient or a stem cell or donor lymphocyte infusion donor (not recorded which). It is not recorded whose cells these are; they may come from a transplant donor. This receptor chain uses TRBV15 and TRBJ1-2; matching of 5 bases hints at TRBD1 as the D gene. Specimen: blood, either unsorted or a sorted T cell fraction (not recorded which). The bases are TGTGCCACCAGCAGAGTAACAGGAAGCTATGGCTACACCTTC. This yields the protein CATSRVTGSYGYTF.